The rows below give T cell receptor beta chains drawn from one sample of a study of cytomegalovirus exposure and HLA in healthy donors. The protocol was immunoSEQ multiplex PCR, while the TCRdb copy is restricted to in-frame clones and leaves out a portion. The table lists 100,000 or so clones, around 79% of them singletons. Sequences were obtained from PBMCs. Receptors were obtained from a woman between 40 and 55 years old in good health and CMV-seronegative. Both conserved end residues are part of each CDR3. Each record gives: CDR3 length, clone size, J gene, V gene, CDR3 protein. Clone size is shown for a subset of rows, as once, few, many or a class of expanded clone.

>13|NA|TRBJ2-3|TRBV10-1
CASSRDSTDTQYF
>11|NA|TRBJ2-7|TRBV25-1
CASSDSYEQYF
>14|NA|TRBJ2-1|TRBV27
CASSLRSSYNEQFF
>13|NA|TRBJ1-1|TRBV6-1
CASSVTEITEAFF
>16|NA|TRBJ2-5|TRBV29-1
CSVEDRGRGPPETQYF
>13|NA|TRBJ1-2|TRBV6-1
CASSPGQGHGYTF
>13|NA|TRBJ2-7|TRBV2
CASWSGEAYEQYF
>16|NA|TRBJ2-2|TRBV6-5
CASSYRQVANTGELFF
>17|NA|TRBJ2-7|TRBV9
CASSQGLAGGLAYEQYF
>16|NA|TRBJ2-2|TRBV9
CASSIRTGDTTGELFF
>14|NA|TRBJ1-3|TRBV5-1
CASSLDRAGNTIYF
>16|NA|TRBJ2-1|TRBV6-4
CASRTGDRAVYNEQFF
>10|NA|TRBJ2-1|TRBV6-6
CASSLEEQFF
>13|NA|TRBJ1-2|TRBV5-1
CASSYGTGDGYTF
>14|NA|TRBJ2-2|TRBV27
CASSQLGAIGELFF
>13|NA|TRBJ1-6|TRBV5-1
CASRTGGNSPLHF
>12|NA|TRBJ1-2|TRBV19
CASSAADYGYTF
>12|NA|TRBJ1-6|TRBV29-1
CSVGQGTSPLHF
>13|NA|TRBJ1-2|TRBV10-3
CAISDPPGGGYTF
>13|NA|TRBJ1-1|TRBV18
CASSEGGQLEAFF
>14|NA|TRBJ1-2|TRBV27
CASMGIADFYGYTF
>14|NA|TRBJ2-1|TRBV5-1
CASGWRYSYNEQFF
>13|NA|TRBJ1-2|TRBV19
CASSPGANYGYTF
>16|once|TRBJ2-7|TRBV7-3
CASSTQGGVSPYEQYF
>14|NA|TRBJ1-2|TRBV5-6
CASSPRTGYYGYTF
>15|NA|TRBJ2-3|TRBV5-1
CASSLGRGPTDTQYF
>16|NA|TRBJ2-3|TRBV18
CASSPRGEIRTDTQYF
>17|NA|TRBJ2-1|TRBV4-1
CASSQATSESSYNEQFF
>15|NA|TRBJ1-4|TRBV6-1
CASSPAGTRGEKLFF
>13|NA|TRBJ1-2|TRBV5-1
CASSTAGDYGYTF
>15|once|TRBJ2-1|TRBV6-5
CASSYRLGGGNEQFF
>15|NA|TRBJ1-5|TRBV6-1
CASTEGGQGVNPQHF
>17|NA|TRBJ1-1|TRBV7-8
CASSINDLLQGTSEAFF
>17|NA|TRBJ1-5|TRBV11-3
CASSSPTATVNNQPQHF
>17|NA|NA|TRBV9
CASSASPGATGLYEQYF
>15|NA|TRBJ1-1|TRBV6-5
CASSYGAGINTEAFF
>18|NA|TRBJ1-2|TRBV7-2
CASSSQPPRHSPNYGYTF
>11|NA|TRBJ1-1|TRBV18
CASSADTEAFF
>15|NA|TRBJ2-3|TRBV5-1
CASSLLRGTTDTQYF
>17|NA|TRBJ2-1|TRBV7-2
CASSLSAGGRQRNEQFF
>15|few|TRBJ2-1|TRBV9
CASSRPGQGANEQFF
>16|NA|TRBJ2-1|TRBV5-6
CASSTIAGSSYNEQFF
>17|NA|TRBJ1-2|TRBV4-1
CASSQLAGVTSYYGYTF